The clone carrying this TCR beta chain was seen more than once but under ten times. Its antigen is as yet unknown. The record originates from a study of vaccination and CD4 T cells after COVID-19. At the level of the study: Overlapping spike peptides of SARS-CoV-2, HCoV-NL63, HCoV-OC43 and HCoV-229E were used, and cells were stimulated with them. A CEFX pool, an HIV-1 Nef pool, or no peptide went to control cultures.

Treatment denoted: roughly 10-day PBMC culture with coronavirus spike peptide pools or control peptides (ViraFEST assay). Gathering of the CD4+ T cells, from the unexposed donor, took place before the COVID-19 pandemic (2011-2018). First, ViraFEST expanded antigen-specific T cells with peptide pools, and next it sequenced the TCRs. Sequencing of DNA taken from cultured CD4+ T cells relied on the Oncomine TCR Beta short-read assay. Genomic DNA was taken out of cultured CD4+ T cells by extraction. TCRdb reanalysed the PCR reads using MiXCR and keeps one entry per CDR3 protein. Here the sample spans over 9,500 distinct CDR3 sequences, about a third being singletons. Sequencing used CD4+ T cells from blood, cultured in vitro. The TCR originated in a human donor in good health.

CDR3 coding DNA: TGTGCCAGCAGTTTATTGGCCGGGGGCCATGGCTACACCTTC. Translation gives CASSLLAGGHGYTF. The genes are TRBV28 and TRBJ1-2, with TRBD1 as a possible D gene (6 bases). Per germline, CDR1 MDHEN and CDR2 SYDVKM. Trimming shortened V by 1 base and J by 6 bases, and 12 bases separated the two germline ends. The CDR3 sequence is 14 residues long.